This T cell receptor beta chain came from a study of human T cells and chemical hapten exposure. This clonotype has just a few counts. Its target is unknown. The time point was: patch test 2, 6 weeks after DPC sensitization. Treatment noted: therapeutic diphenylcyclopropenone sensitization with weekly scalp DPC. Unfractionated whole blood was the source from which total RNA was extracted. The study enrolled 18 to 70-year-old alopecia patients suitable for DPC. The library gave individual cDNA molecules unique molecular identifiers. TCRdb analysed the RACE reads with MiXCR anew, one entry per CDR3 protein. Of 35,000 to 50,000 distinct CDR3 sequences listed, about 9.6% are singletons. The length of the CDR3 is 13 residues. J was trimmed by 6 bases and V by 6 bases; bases with no gene match: 8. Study results and caveats: TCRs above 1 in 1000 frequency did not change with DPC sensitization. Alopecia affecting every donor means their immune response may not match healthy people's.

Sequenced material: whole blood, taken in connection with sensitization to the hapten diphenylcyclopropenone (DPC). The chain couples TRBV12-3 or TRBV12-4 to TRBJ2-7, with 7 nucleotides matching TRBD2. The sequence was collected from a woman aged 25 to 39 with alopecia areata. Some clones in this sample may be carry-over from other donors' samples. This chain's CDR3 is CASSRGGLGEQYF. Here the CDR3 DNA reads TGTGCCAGCAGCCGCGGGGGTTTGGGCGAGCAGTACTTC.